These T cell receptor beta chains were read from a single sample in a study of T cell responses to AZD1222 COVID-19 vaccine. Some clones are missing from TCRdb's copy, which holds only in-frame ones; the method was immunoSEQ multiplex PCR. The data hold 120,000 or so clones, with roughly 87% observed a single time. The sample in question was peripheral blood, obtained on day 0 of AZD1222 vaccination. The receptor source for this set is an adult in good health. Both conserved end residues are part of each CDR3. Fields, in order: J gene, clone size, V gene, D gene, CDR3 DNA, CDR3 protein. A D gene is named only where the DNA matches it firmly. Size is omitted from some rows. Given values are once, few, many or a class for expanded clones.

>TRBJ2-7|.|TRBV6-5|.
TGTGCCAGCAGTTACTCCGGAGCGACCTACGAGCAGTACTTC
CASSYSGATYEQYF
>TRBJ2-7|few|TRBV30|.
TGTGCCTGGGGGACCGGGACGGCCTACTACGAGCAGTACTTC
CAWGTGTAYYEQYF
>TRBJ2-3|few|TRBV2|.
TGTGCCAGCAATCAGAACAGTATCGCAGATACGCAGTATTTT
CASNQNSIADTQYF
>TRBJ1-5|.|TRBV3-1/TRBV3-2|.
TGTGCCAGCAGCCAAGATCCGGCGGGCAATCAGCCCCAGCATTTT
CASSQDPAGNQPQHF
>TRBJ1-2|.|TRBV7-9|.
TGTGCCAGCAGCTTAGGGGCAGGGGACTATGGCTACACCTTC
CASSLGAGDYGYTF
>TRBJ2-2|.|TRBV21-1|.
TGTGCCAGCAGCAATAGAAGGACAGTGAAAAACACCAACACCGGGGAGCTGTTTTTT
CASSNRRTVKNTNTGELFF
>TRBJ1-2|.|TRBV6-6|.
TGTGCCAGCAGACCTACACTCTATGGCTACACCTTC
CASRPTLYGYTF
>TRBJ1-2|.|TRBV18|.
TGTGCCAGCTCACCACCGGATTCCCTGGGGGGTGGCTATGGCTACACCTTC
CASSPPDSLGGGYGYTF
>TRBJ1-1|.|TRBV7-2|.
TGTGCCAGCCTTCGTGACAGGAACACTGAAGCTTTCTTT
CASLRDRNTEAFF
>TRBJ1-1|.|TRBV7-9|.
TGTGCCAGCAGCTTAGGTGCGGTGGGCACTGAAGCTTTCTTT
CASSLGAVGTEAFF
>TRBJ2-5|.|TRBV9|TRBD2
TGTGCCAGCAGCGTAGGGGTTAGCGGGGGGCAAGAGACCCAGTACTTC
CASSVGVSGGQETQYF
>TRBJ1-6|once|TRBV19|.
TGTGCCAGTAGTATACAGGAACATAATTCACCCCTCCACTTT
CASSIQEHNSPLHF
>TRBJ1-3|.|TRBV9|.
TGTGCCAGCAGCCCGGCCGTGAACCCTGGAAACACCATATATTTT
CASSPAVNPGNTIYF
>TRBJ2-3|.|TRBV7-8|.
TGTGCCAGCAGCACCACCGGAGTTCAAAGCACAGATACGCAGTATTTT
CASSTTGVQSTDTQYF
>TRBJ1-1|.|TRBV6-5|.
TGTGCCAGCAGTTACGGTCGATGGGCTTTCTTT
CASSYGRWAFF
>TRBJ2-5|.|TRBV13|TRBD1
TGTGCCAGCAGCTTACAGGGACAGGGACAAGAGACCCAGTACTTC
CASSLQGQGQETQYF
>TRBJ1-5|once|TRBV7-9|.
TGTGCCAGCAGCTCCCAACAGGGTAGGATAAATCAGCCCCAGCATTTT
CASSSQQGRINQPQHF
>TRBJ1-1|once|TRBV28|.
TGTGCCAGCAGTTTTTTGCGGCTTAACACTGAAGCTTTCTTT
CASSFLRLNTEAFF
>TRBJ1-3|.|TRBV25-1|.
TGTGCCAGCAGTGAACAGCCCAGGGCCGTAAACACCATATATTTT
CASSEQPRAVNTIYF
>TRBJ1-2|once|TRBV28|.
TGTGCCAGCAGTTACGACAGCTATGGCTACACCTTC
CASSYDSYGYTF
>TRBJ1-5|once|TRBV19|.
TGTGCCAGTAGTATTGGGGGGTTCAATCAGCCCCAGCATTTT
CASSIGGFNQPQHF
>TRBJ2-7|.|TRBV9|TRBD2
TGTGCCAGCAGCGTAGGGCAGACTAGCACTAACGAGCAGTACTTC
CASSVGQTSTNEQYF
>TRBJ1-5|.|TRBV28|TRBD1
TGTGCCAGCAGCCAGGACAGGGAGTATCAGCCCCAGCATTTT
CASSQDREYQPQHF
>TRBJ1-2|.|TRBV15|TRBD1
TGTGCCACCAGCAGAGATGGGACAGGAGATGGCTACACCTTC
CATSRDGTGDGYTF
>TRBJ2-2|.|TRBV5-4|.
TGTGCCAGCAGCTCCTTTAGTAGATTCGGGGAGCTGTTTTTT
CASSSFSRFGELFF
>TRBJ1-2|.|TRBV27|TRBD1
TGTGCCAGCAGTTTCACAGGGGGCTGGGGCTACACCTTC
CASSFTGGWGYTF
>TRBJ2-7|.|TRBV5-4|.
TGTGCCAGCAGCTTGGGAGGGGGAGGTTCCTACGAGCAGTACTTC
CASSLGGGGSYEQYF
>TRBJ1-2|.|TRBV30|.
TGTGCCTGGATCCGCGGCCCCTCAACACTCTATGGCTACACCTTC
CAWIRGPSTLYGYTF
>TRBJ1-2|.|TRBV5-6|TRBD1
TGTGCCAGCAGCTCTGGGACAGCCAACTATGGCTACACCTTC
CASSSGTANYGYTF
>TRBJ1-2|.|TRBV5-1|TRBD1
TGCGCCAGCAGCCCAGGGGGCGCGTATGGCTACACCTTC
CASSPGGAYGYTF
>TRBJ2-2|.|TRBV24-1|TRBD2
TGTGCCACTCAGTCGGGGGGAACCGGGGAGCTGTTTTTT
CATQSGGTGELFF
>TRBJ1-5|.|TRBV5-6|.
TGTGCCAGCAGCTTGGCCGGGGCAGGGTTGCATCAGCCCCAGCATTTT
CASSLAGAGLHQPQHF
>TRBJ1-5|.|TRBV5-5|.
TGTGCCAGCAGCTTGGACAATCAGCCCCAGCATTTT
CASSLDNQPQHF
>TRBJ2-1|.|TRBV9|TRBD2
TGTGCCAGCACCGGGACTAGCGTAAGCTCCTACAATGAGCAGTTCTTC
CASTGTSVSSYNEQFF
>TRBJ1-4|.|TRBV30|.
TGTGCCTGGAGACTCGGGGGGCGAAATGAAAAACTGTTTTTT
CAWRLGGRNEKLFF
>TRBJ1-5|.|TRBV15|.
TGTGCCACCAGCAGAGGTTTTGGGACTAGCAATCAGCCCCAGCATTTT
CATSRGFGTSNQPQHF
>TRBJ2-2|.|TRBV28|.
TGTGCCAGCACTGGGACATACACCGGGGAGCTGTTTTTT
CASTGTYTGELFF
>TRBJ1-4|few|TRBV3-1/TRBV3-2|.
TGTGCCAGCAGCCAAGATCCCCCGGTGGGGATTAATGAAAAACTGTTTTTT
CASSQDPPVGINEKLFF
>TRBJ1-3|.|TRBV19|.
TGTGCCAGTAGTATAAGACCCGGGAGCTCTGGAAACACCATATATTTT
CASSIRPGSSGNTIYF
>TRBJ1-1|.|TRBV28|.
TGTGCCAGCAGCACGGGGGGGAGCACTGAAGCTTTCTTT
CASSTGGSTEAFF
>TRBJ1-6|.|TRBV9|.
TGTGCCAGCACACCGGGCTACCGGACTCCTGATTCACCCCTCCACTTT
CASTPGYRTPDSPLHF
>TRBJ2-1|.|TRBV19|.
TGTGCCAGTAGTATGTTCCTGCAGGCAAGAGGGTCAAATGAGCAGTTCTTC
CASSMFLQARGSNEQFF
>TRBJ1-6|.|TRBV18|.
TGTGCCAGCTCACCAAGTCAGAGCTCCTATAATTCACCCCTCCACTTT
CASSPSQSSYNSPLHF
>TRBJ1-2|.|TRBV18|.
TGTGCCAGCTCACCACGGCCGGGACCAGGCTATGGCTACACCTTC
CASSPRPGPGYGYTF
>TRBJ1-6|.|TRBV27|.
TGTGCCAGCAGTAGCGGGGCAGTATATAATTCACCCCTCCACTTT
CASSSGAVYNSPLHF
>TRBJ1-5|.|TRBV6-4|.
TGTGCCAGCAGTGCCTCGATGGGCCAGCCCCAGCATTTT
CASSASMGQPQHF
>TRBJ2-7|.|TRBV5-6|.
TGTGCCAGCAGCTTAGGGCAGGGTATCTACGAGCAGTACTTC
CASSLGQGIYEQYF
>TRBJ2-7|.|TRBV5-4|TRBD2
TGTGCCAGCAGCTTGGCTAGCGGGGGCCTCTCCTACGAGCAGTACTTC
CASSLASGGLSYEQYF
>TRBJ1-6|.|TRBV6-2/TRBV6-3|.
TGTGCCAGCAGCCTCAGGGGTAGTAATTCACCCCTCCACTTT
CASSLRGSNSPLHF
>TRBJ1-4|.|TRBV7-2|.
TGTGCCAGCAGCTTTCAAGGGTCGGGCGAAAAACTGTTTTTT
CASSFQGSGEKLFF
>TRBJ2-6|.|TRBV3-1/TRBV3-2|.
TGTGCCAGCAGCCAGAAAGGGGCCAACGTCCTGACTTTC
CASSQKGANVLTF
>TRBJ2-1|.|TRBV6-6|.
TGTGCCAGCAGACTCCCCGGGCAGGGCTACAATGAGCAGTTCTTC
CASRLPGQGYNEQFF